The rows below give T cell receptor beta chains drawn from one sample of a study of Graves' ophthalmopathy and Graves' hyperthyroidism. TCRdb re-analysed the multiplex PCR reads in MiXCR, keeping a single row per CDR3 protein. In the table there are about 230,000 distinct CDR3 sequences, 45% of which are singletons. The specimen was peripheral blood. These receptors came from an adult man with Graves' ophthalmopathy. The CDR3 runs from the conserved cysteine through the conserved F or W. A D gene is named only where the DNA matches it firmly. Clone size, where shown, is once, few, many, or a class for clones that have expanded.

TRBJ2-7	TRBV5-8	few	NA	CASSLARDYEQYF	TGTGCCAGCAGCTTGGCCAGAGACTACGAGCAGTACTTC
TRBJ1-2	TRBV5-6	NA	NA	CASSSPSSWGVNGYTF	TGTGCCAGCAGCTCCCCCTCATCGTGGGGGGTGAATGGCTACACCTTC
TRBJ2-2	TRBV7-6	NA	NA	CASSGVRQRTGELFF	TGTGCCAGCAGCGGAGTAAGACAGCGCACCGGGGAGCTGTTTTTT
TRBJ2-5	TRBV7-6	NA	NA	CASSLGLDRQETQYF	TGTGCCAGCAGCTTAGGGTTGGACAGACAAGAGACCCAGTACTTC
TRBJ2-7	TRBV7-9	NA	NA	CASSLGRATYEQYF	TGTGCCAGCAGCTTGGGACGGGCGACCTACGAGCAGTACTTC
TRBJ2-7	TRBV29-1	many	NA	CSVGTGHSYEQYF	TGCAGCGTTGGGACGGGGCACTCCTACGAGCAGTACTTC
TRBJ2-7	TRBV6-5	NA	TRBD1	CASSYYGQGASYEQYF	TGTGCCAGCAGTTACTATGGACAGGGGGCTTCCTACGAGCAGTACTTC
TRBJ1-6	TRBV5-8	NA	NA	CASSLSDSLPSSPLHF	TGTGCCAGCAGCTTATCGGACAGTCTTCCTAGTTCACCCCTCCACTTT
TRBJ2-5	TRBV2	NA	TRBD1	CAGNADRASETQYF	TGTGCCGGAAACGCGGACAGGGCATCAGAGACCCAGTACTTC
TRBJ2-2	TRBV7-9	few	NA	CASSFTEANTGELFF	TGTGCCAGCAGCTTTACGGAGGCGAACACCGGGGAGCTGTTTTTT
TRBJ1-2	TRBV2	few	TRBD1	CADRDRVGYGYTF	TGTGCCGACCGGGACAGGGTTGGCTATGGCTACACCTTC
TRBJ1-6	TRBV9	few	TRBD1	CASSPRTGQVNSPLHF	TGTGCCAGCAGCCCAAGGACAGGGCAGGTGAATTCACCCCTCCACTTT
TRBJ2-7	TRBV19	few	NA	CASSPAASVGYEQYF	TGTGCCAGTAGTCCTGCGGCGTCGGTGGGCTACGAGCAGTACTTC
TRBJ2-7	TRBV10-2	NA	NA	CASSESGLSSYEQYF	TGCGCCAGCAGTGAGTCGGGCCTTAGCTCCTACGAGCAGTACTTC
TRBJ1-2	TRBV19	few	TRBD1	CASSFRDSYGYTF	TGTGCCAGTAGTTTCCGGGACAGCTATGGCTACACCTTC
TRBJ2-5	TRBV7-8	few	NA	CASRGVGLETQYF	TGTGCCAGCAGGGGAGTAGGCCTCGAGACCCAGTACTTC
TRBJ1-1	TRBV7-9	once	NA	CASSLRAQAFF	TGTGCCAGCAGCTTAAGAGCCCAAGCTTTCTTT
TRBJ1-2	TRBV6-1	few	NA	CASTLRGGTNYGYTF	TGTGCCAGCACCCTACGGGGGGGCACGAACTATGGCTACACCTTC
TRBJ1-5	TRBV6-5	many	TRBD1	CASSPGTGGGSQPQHF	TGTGCCAGCAGTCCGGGGACAGGGGGTGGAAGTCAGCCCCAGCATTTT
TRBJ2-5	TRBV14	NA	TRBD2	CASSPNRLAGKETQYF	TGTGCCAGCAGCCCCAACCGACTAGCGGGGAAAGAGACCCAGTACTTC
TRBJ1-5	TRBV7-2	few	NA	CASSSVVSRGGANQPQHF	TGTGCCAGCAGCTCAGTGGTGTCCCGGGGGGGGGCAAATCAGCCCCAGCATTTT
TRBJ2-7	TRBV27	few	TRBD1	CASSLDRNDEQYF	TGTGCCAGCAGTTTGGACAGGAATGACGAGCAGTACTTC
TRBJ2-5	TRBV7-3	NA	NA	CASSSLASQETQYF	TGTGCCAGCAGCTCTCTGGCGAGCCAAGAGACCCAGTACTTC
TRBJ1-2	TRBV20-1	NA	NA	CSAREIGRDGYTF	TGCAGTGCTAGAGAGATAGGGCGCGATGGCTACACCTTC
TRBJ1-5	TRBV20-1	NA	NA	CSAKHGEQPQHF	TGCAGTGCTAAGCATGGGGAACAGCCCCAGCATTTT
TRBJ2-2	TRBV5-1	NA	TRBD1	CAGSFQGARTGELFF	TGCGCCGGCAGCTTTCAGGGGGCTAGGACCGGGGAGCTGTTTTTT
TRBJ1-2	TRBV12-3/TRBV12-4	NA	NA	CATGVGRGYTF	TGTGCCACGGGGGTTGGTAGAGGCTACACCTTC
TRBJ2-5	TRBV7-8	few	NA	CASSRQQEQETQYF	TGTGCCAGCAGCCGGCAACAAGAACAAGAGACCCAGTACTTC
TRBJ2-2	TRBV7-8	few	NA	CASRQGGNGELFF	TGTGCCAGCAGACAGGGCGGAAACGGGGAGCTGTTTTTT
TRBJ2-7	TRBV7-2	few	NA	CASSTAPSEQYF	TGTGCCAGCAGCACCGCCCCCTCCGAGCAGTACTTC
TRBJ2-5	TRBV7-9	many	NA	CASSASTRQTQYF	TGTGCCAGCAGCGCGAGCACAAGGCAGACCCAGTACTTC
TRBJ1-2	TRBV5-6	few	NA	CASSLAPAGGYTF	TGTGCCAGCAGCTTGGCCCCCGCAGGTGGCTACACCTTC
TRBJ1-5	TRBV15	many	TRBD1	CATSRDRDQPQHF	TGTGCCACCAGCAGGGACAGGGATCAGCCCCAGCATTTT
TRBJ2-7	TRBV5-1	NA	NA	CASSLAYQGPYEQYF	TGCGCCAGCAGCTTGGCCTACCAGGGTCCGTACGAGCAGTACTTC
TRBJ1-3	TRBV9	NA	NA	CASSARDSGNTIYF	TGTGCCAGCAGCGCCAGAGACAGTGGGAACACCATATATTTT
TRBJ2-7	TRBV2	few	NA	CASSEGLRAGQYF	TGTGCCAGCAGTGAAGGGTTGCGGGCCGGGCAGTACTTC
TRBJ1-1	TRBV20-1	few	NA	CSAEGEGSNTEAFF	TGCAGTGCTGAGGGAGAGGGGTCGAACACTGAAGCTTTCTTT
TRBJ1-2	TRBV29-1	NA	NA	CSVGENYGYTF	TGCAGCGTTGGGGAGAACTATGGCTACACCTTC
TRBJ1-2	TRBV20-1	many	NA	CSARPDNVRYTF	TGCAGTGCTAGACCGGACAATGTGCGCTACACCTTC
TRBJ2-7	TRBV7-9	few	TRBD2	CASSQTGLARGYEQYF	TGTGCCAGCAGTCAAACCGGACTAGCGCGGGGCTACGAGCAGTACTTC
TRBJ1-1	TRBV10-3	NA	NA	CASTIRGNTEAFF	TGTGCCAGCACCATCAGGGGGAACACTGAAGCTTTCTTT
TRBJ2-7	TRBV7-6	NA	TRBD2	CASSSTLTSGRAYSSYEQYF	TGTGCCAGCAGCTCCACCCTGACTAGCGGGAGGGCATACAGTAGCTACGAGCAGTACTTC
TRBJ2-7	TRBV7-2	NA	NA	CASSPTGLFPEQYF	TGTGCCAGCAGCCCTACGGGACTCTTTCCCGAGCAGTACTTC
TRBJ1-1	TRBV29-1	NA	NA	CSVRDSGSTEAFF	TGCAGCGTACGGGACTCTGGGAGCACTGAAGCTTTCTTT
TRBJ1-1	TRBV3-1	NA	NA	CASSQDGGTEAFF	TGTGCCAGCAGCCAAGACGGGGGAACTGAAGCTTTCTTT
TRBJ2-7	TRBV10-2	few	NA	CASSAFSGASYEQYF	TGCGCCAGCAGCGCTTTCAGCGGCGCCTCCTACGAGCAGTACTTC
TRBJ2-5	TRBV5-6	few	TRBD2	CASSSRALGGETQYF	TGTGCCAGCAGCTCCCGGGCCCTGGGAGGGGAGACCCAGTACTTC
TRBJ1-2	TRBV7-9	NA	NA	CASSLRQDLYGYTF	TGTGCCAGCAGTTTACGACAGGACCTCTATGGCTACACCTTC
TRBJ2-5	TRBV13	few	NA	CASSLGSGGGRRETQYF	TGTGCCAGCAGCTTAGGAAGTGGGGGGGGCCGGAGGGAGACCCAGTACTTC
TRBJ2-7	TRBV29-1	many	TRBD2	CSVPGLGYEQYF	TGCAGCGTACCGGGACTAGGCTACGAGCAGTACTTC
TRBJ2-7	TRBV29-1	NA	TRBD2	CSQGLAGFYEQYF	TGCAGCCAAGGACTAGCGGGGTTCTACGAGCAGTACTTC
TRBJ1-1	TRBV20-1	NA	NA	CGARLRRSNTEAFF	TGCGGTGCTAGGTTACGAAGATCGAACACTGAAGCTTTCTTT
TRBJ2-5	TRBV7-3	NA	TRBD2	CASSLTREGYETQYF	TGTGCCAGCAGCTTGACGCGGGAGGGGTATGAGACCCAGTACTTC
TRBJ1-2	TRBV9	NA	TRBD1	CASSASTGEGYGYTF	TGTGCCAGCAGCGCCTCGACAGGGGAGGGTTATGGCTACACCTTC
TRBJ1-2	TRBV24-1	many	NA	CATSGKQGNNYGYTF	TGTGCCACCAGTGGTAAACAGGGAAACAACTATGGCTACACCTTC
TRBJ2-7	TRBV10-3	NA	TRBD1	CAISETGTGNYEQYF	TGTGCCATCAGTGAGACCGGGACAGGGAACTACGAGCAGTACTTC
TRBJ2-5	TRBV14	NA	TRBD2	CASSQEGLAPAETQYF	TGTGCCAGCAGCCAAGAGGGACTAGCGCCTGCAGAGACCCAGTACTTC
TRBJ2-7	TRBV7-8	NA	NA	CATGRSVSYEQYF	TGTGCCACAGGCCGGTCGGTGTCCTACGAGCAGTACTTC
TRBJ1-2	TRBV9	many	NA	CASTPGRGGYYGYTF	TGTGCCAGCACCCCAGGGAGGGGAGGATACTATGGCTACACCTTC